A selection of T cell receptor beta chains follows, all from one sample in a study of blood T cell repertoires in COVID-19. Repertoires were generated with immunoSEQ multiplex PCR, while TCRdb's copy carries only in-frame clones and drops some. The table records around 51,000 clones, 90% of them present only once. Sequencing was carried out using peripheral blood. The receptors were gathered from a man aged 70 or older with acute or convalescent COVID-19. The CDR3 runs from the conserved cysteine through the conserved F or W. Fields, in order: J gene, V gene, D gene, CDR3 protein, CDR3 DNA. A D gene is named only where the DNA matches it firmly.

TRBJ2-2,TRBV20-1,-,CSASRRGNTGELFF,TGCAGTGCTAGTCGCAGGGGAAACACCGGGGAGCTGTTTTTT
TRBJ2-5,TRBV20-1,-,CSVKQETQYF,TGCAGTGTCAAACAAGAGACCCAGTACTTC
TRBJ2-3,TRBV3-1/TRBV3-2,TRBD2,CASSQPTLAGASTDTQYF,TGTGCCAGCAGCCAGCCAACTTTAGCGGGAGCTAGCACAGATACGCAGTATTTT
TRBJ2-3,TRBV30,TRBD2,CAWSVPGLAQQYF,TGTGCCTGGAGTGTACCCGGACTAGCACAGCAGTATTTT
TRBJ2-4,TRBV10-2,TRBD1,CASSESFARDRVAKNIQYF,TGCGCCAGCAGTGAATCCTTCGCCCGGGACAGAGTAGCCAAAAACATTCAGTACTTC
TRBJ1-3,TRBV18,-,CASSPNSGNTIYF,TGTGCCAGCTCCCCTAACTCTGGAAACACCATATATTTT
TRBJ2-7,TRBV5-5,TRBD1,CASSLNPGTGAREQYF,TGTGCCAGCAGCTTGAACCCCGGGACAGGGGCTCGAGAGCAGTACTTC
TRBJ1-6,TRBV19,-,CASSGGFLSPLHF,TGTGCCAGTTCCGGGGGTTTTCTCTCACCCCTCCACTTT
TRBJ2-7,TRBV5-6,TRBD1,CASSPGQELREQYF,TGTGCCAGCAGCCCTGGACAGGAGCTACGGGAGCAGTACTTC
TRBJ2-3,TRBV11-3,-,CASSLGRPTDTQYF,TGTGCCAGCAGCTTAGGGAGACCCACAGATACGCAGTATTTT
TRBJ2-3,TRBV9,-,CASSPFSGSTDTQYF,TGTGCCAGCAGCCCTTTTAGCGGAAGCACAGATACGCAGTATTTT
TRBJ1-4,TRBV5-1,-,CASSPDSPVGEKLFF,TGCGCCAGCAGCCCGGACAGCCCTGTCGGTGAAAAACTGTTTTTT
TRBJ2-4,TRBV5-7,-,CASSLRGKEAKNIQYF,TGTGCCAGCAGCTTGCGGGGGAAGGAGGCCAAAAACATTCAGTACTTC
TRBJ2-1,TRBV9,-,CATSDGPSSYNEQFF,TGTGCCACCTCTGATGGTCCTAGCTCCTACAATGAGCAGTTCTTC
TRBJ1-1,TRBV19,TRBD1,CASSIGQVNTEAFF,TGTGCCAGTAGTATTGGACAGGTTAACACTGAAGCTTTCTTT